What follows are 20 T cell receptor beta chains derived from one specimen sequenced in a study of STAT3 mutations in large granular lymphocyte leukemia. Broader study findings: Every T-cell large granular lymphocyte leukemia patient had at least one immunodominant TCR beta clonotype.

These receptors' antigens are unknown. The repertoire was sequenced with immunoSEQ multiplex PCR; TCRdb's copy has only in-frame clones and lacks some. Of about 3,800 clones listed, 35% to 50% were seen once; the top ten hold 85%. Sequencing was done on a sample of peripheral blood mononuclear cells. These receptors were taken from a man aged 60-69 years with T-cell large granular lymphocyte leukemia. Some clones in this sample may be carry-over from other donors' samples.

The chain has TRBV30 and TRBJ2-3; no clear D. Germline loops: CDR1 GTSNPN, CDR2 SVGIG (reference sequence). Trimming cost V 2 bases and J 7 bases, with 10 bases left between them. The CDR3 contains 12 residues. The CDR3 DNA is TGTGCCTGGAGTCCCCCAGGTTATACGCAGTATTTT. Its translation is CAWSPPGYTQYF. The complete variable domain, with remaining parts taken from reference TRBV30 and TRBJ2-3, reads SQTIHQWPATLVQPVGSPLSLECTVEGTSNPNLYWYRQAAGRGLQLLFYSVGIGQISSEVPQNLSASRPQDRQFILSSKKLLLSDSGFYLCAWSPPGYTQYFGPGTRLTVL.

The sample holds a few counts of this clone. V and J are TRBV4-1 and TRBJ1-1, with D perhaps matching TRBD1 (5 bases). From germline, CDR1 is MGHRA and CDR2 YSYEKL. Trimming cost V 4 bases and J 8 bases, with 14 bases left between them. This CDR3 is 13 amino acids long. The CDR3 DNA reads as TGCGCCAGCAGCCCAGGGCCAGGAAACGAAGCTTTCTTT. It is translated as CASSPGPGNEAFF.

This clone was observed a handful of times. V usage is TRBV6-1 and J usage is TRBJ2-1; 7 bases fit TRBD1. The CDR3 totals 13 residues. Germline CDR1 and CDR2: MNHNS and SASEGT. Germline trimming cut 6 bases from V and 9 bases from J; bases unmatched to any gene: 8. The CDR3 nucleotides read TGTGCCAGCAGATTGACAGGGTCAGGTGAGCAGTTCTTC. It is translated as CASRLTGSGEQFF.

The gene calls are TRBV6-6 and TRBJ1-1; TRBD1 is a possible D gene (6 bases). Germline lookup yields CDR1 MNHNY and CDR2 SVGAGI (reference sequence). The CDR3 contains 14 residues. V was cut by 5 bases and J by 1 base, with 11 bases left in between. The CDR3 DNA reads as TGTGCCAGCAGTCAACAGGGAGGGAACACTGAAGCTTTCTTT. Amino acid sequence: CASSQQGGNTEAFF.

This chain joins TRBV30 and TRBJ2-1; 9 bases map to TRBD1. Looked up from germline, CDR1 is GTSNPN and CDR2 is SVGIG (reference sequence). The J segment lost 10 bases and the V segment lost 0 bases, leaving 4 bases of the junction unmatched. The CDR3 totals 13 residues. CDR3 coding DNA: TGTGCCTGGAGTGTACAGGGGGCGCGAGAGCAGTTCTTC. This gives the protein CAWSVQGAREQFF.

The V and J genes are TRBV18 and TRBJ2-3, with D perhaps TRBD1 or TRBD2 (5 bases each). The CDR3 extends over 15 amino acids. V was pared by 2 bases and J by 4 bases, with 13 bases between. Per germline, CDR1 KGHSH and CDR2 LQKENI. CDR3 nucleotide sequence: TGTGCCAGCTCACCAACGGTGAGGGACGCAGATACGCAGTATTTT. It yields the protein CASSPTVRDADTQYF.

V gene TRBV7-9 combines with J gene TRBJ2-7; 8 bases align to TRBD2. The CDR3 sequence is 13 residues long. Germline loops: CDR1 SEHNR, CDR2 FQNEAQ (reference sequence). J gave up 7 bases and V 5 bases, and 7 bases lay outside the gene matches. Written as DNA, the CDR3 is TGTGCCAGCAGCCCGGGGGGGCCTCAGGAGCAGTACGTC. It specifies CASSPGGPQEQYV.

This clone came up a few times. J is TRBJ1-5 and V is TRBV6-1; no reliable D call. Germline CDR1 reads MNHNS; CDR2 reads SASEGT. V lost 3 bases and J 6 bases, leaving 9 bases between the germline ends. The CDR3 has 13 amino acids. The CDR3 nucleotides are TGTGCCAGCAGTGAGGCGTTCGCTCAGCCCCAGCATTTT. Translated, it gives CASSEAFAQPQHF.

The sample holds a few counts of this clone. The chain's CDR3 is CASSPGGSDHEQFF. DNA for the CDR3: TGTGCCAGCAGCCCAGGGGGTAGCGACCATGAGCAGTTCTTC. V usage is TRBV5-4 and J usage is TRBJ2-1, with 7 nucleotides matching TRBD1. V lost 4 bases, J lost 8 bases, and 9 bases stayed unmatched. The CDR3 is 14 amino acids. Per the germline V gene, CDR1 is SGHNT and CDR2 is YYREEE (reference sequence).

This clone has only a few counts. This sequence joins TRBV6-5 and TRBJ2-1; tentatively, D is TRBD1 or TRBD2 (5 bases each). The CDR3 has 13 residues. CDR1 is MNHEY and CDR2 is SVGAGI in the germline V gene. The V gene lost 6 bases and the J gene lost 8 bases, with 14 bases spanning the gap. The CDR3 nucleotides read TGTGCCAGCAGGCTAATACTAGGGGATGAGCAGTTCTTC. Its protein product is CASRLILGDEQFF.

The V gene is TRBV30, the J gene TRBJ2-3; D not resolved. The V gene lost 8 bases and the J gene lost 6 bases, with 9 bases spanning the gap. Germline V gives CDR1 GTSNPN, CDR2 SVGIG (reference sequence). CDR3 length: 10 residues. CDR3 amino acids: CAQVSDTQYF. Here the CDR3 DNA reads TGTGCCCAAGTTTCCGATACGCAGTATTTT.

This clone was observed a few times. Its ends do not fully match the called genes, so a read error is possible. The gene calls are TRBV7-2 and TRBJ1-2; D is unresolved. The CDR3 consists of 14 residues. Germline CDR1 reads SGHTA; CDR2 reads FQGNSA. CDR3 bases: TGTGCCAGCAGCTTAGGCCTTCATGACTACGGCTACACCTTC. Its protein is CASSLGLHDYGYTF.

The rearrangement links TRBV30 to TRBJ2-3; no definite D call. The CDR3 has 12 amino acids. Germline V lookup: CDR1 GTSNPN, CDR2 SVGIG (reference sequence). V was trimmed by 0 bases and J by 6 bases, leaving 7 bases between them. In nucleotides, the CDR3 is TGTGCCTGGAGTGTACGTGGGGATACGCAGTATTTT. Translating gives CAWSVRGDTQYF.

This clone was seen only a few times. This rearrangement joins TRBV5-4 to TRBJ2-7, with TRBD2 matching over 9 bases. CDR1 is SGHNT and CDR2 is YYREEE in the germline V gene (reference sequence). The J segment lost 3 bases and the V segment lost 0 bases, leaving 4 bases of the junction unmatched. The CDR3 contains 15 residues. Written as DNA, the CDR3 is TGTGCCAGCAGCTTGGATCCAGCGGGGGGCTACGAGCAGTACTTC. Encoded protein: CASSLDPAGGYEQYF.

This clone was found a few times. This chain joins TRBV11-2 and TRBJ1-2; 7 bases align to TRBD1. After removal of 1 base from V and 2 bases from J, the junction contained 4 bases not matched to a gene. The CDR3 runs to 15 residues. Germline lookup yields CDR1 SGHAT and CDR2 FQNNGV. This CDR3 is CASSLVATGNYGYTF. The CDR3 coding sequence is TGTGCCAGCAGCTTAGTGGCGACAGGGAACTATGGCTACACCTTC.

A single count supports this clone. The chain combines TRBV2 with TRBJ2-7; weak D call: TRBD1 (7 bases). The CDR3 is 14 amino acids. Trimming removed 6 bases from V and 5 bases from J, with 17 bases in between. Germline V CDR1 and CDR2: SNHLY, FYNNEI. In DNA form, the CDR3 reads TGTGCCAGCAGCGATGGGCCAGGGGGGCACGAGCAGTACGTC. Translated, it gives CASSDGPGGHEQYV.

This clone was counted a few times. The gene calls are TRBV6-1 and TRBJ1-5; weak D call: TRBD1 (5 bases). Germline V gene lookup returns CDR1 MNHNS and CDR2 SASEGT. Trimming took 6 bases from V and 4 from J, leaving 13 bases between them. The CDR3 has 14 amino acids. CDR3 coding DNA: TGTGCCAGCAGGGACGACAGCTGGAATCAGCCCCAGCATTTT. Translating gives CASRDDSWNQPQHF.

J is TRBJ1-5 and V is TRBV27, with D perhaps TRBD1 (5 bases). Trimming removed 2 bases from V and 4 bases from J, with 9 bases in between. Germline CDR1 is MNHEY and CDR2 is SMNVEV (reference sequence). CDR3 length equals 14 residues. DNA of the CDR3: TGTGCCAGCAGTTTAGTGAGGGGAAATCAGCCCCAGCATTTT. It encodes CASSLVRGNQPQHF.

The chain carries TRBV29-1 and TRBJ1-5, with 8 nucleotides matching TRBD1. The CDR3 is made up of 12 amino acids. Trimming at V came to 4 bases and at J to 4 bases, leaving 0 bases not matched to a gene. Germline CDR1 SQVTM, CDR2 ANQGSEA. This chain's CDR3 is CSVGTGNQPQHF. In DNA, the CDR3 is TGCAGCGTTGGGACAGGGAATCAGCCCCAGCATTTT.

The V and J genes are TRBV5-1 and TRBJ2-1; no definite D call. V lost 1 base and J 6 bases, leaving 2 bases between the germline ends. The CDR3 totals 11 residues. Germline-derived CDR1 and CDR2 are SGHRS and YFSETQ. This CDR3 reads CASSLRNEQFF. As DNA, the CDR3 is TGCGCCAGCAGCTTGCGCAATGAGCAGTTCTTC. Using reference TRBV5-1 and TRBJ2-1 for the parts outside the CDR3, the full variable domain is KAGVTQTPRYLIKTRGQQVTLSCSPISGHRSVSWYQQTPGQGLQFLFEYFSETQRNKGNFPGRFSGRQFSNSRSEMNVSTLELGDSALYLCASSLRNEQFFGPGTRLTVL.